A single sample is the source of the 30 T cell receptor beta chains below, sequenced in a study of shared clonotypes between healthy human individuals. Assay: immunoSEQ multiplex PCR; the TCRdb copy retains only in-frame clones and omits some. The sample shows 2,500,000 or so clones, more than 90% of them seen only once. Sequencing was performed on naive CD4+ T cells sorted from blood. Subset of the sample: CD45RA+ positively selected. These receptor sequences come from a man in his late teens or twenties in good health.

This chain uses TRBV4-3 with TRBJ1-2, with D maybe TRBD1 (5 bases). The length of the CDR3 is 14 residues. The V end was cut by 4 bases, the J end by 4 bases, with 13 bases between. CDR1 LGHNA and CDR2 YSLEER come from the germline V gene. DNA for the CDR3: TGCGCCAGCAGCCCTAACCCGGGACTCTATGGCTACACCTTC. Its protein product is CASSPNPGLYGYTF.

The CDR3 nucleotides are TGTGCCAGCAACCCGAGCTCCTATAATTCACCCCTCCACTTT. Its translation: CASNPSSYNSPLHF. The chain links TRBV2 to TRBJ1-6; no definite D call. This CDR3 contains 14 residues. V gave up 7 bases and J gave up 0 bases, with 7 bases separating them. Germline CDR1 SNHLY, CDR2 FYNNEI.

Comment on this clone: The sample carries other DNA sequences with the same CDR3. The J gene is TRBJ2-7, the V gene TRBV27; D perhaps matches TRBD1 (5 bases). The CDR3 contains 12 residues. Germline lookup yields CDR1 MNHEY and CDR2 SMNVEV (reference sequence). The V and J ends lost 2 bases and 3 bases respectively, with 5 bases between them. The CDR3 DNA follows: TGTGCCAGCAGTTTAAGGGGCTACGAGCAGTACTTC. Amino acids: CASSLRGYEQYF.

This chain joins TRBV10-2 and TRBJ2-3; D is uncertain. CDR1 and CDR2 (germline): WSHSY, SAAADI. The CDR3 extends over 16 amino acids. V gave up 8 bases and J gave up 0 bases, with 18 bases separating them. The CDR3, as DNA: TGCGCCAGCGGTAACGGTAGGCCCCTAAGCACAGATACGCAGTATTTT. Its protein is CASGNGRPLSTDTQYF.

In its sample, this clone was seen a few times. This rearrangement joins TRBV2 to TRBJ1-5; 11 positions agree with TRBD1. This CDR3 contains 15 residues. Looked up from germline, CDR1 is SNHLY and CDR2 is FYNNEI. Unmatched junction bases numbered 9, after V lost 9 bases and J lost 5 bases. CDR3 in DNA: TGTGCCAGAACCGGGACAGGGGGAGACCATCAGCCCCAGCATTTT. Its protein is CARTGTGGDHQPQHF. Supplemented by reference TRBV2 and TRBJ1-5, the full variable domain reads EPEVTQTPSHQVTQMGQEVILRCVPISNHLYFYWYRQILGQKVEFLVSFYNNEISEKSEIFDDQFSVERPDGSNFTLKIRSTKLEDSAMYFCARTGTGGDHQPQHFGDGTRLSIL.

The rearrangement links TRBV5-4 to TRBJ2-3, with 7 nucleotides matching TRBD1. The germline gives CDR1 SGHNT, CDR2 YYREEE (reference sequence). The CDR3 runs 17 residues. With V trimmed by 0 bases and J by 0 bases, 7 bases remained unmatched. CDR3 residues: CASSLEITGVSTDTQYF. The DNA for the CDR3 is TGTGCCAGCAGCTTGGAGATAACAGGGGTGAGCACAGATACGCAGTATTTT.

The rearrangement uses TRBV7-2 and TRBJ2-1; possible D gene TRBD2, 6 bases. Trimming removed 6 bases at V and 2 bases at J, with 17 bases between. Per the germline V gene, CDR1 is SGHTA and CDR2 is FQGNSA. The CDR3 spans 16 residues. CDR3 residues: CASSRSPSATYNEQFF. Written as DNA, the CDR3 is TGTGCCAGCAGTCGTTCACCTAGCGCGACCTACAATGAGCAGTTCTTC.

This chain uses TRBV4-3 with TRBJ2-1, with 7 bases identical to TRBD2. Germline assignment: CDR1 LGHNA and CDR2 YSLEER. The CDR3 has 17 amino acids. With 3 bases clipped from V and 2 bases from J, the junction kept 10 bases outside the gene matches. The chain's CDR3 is CASSQALGRETYNEQFF. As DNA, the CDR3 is TGCGCCAGCAGCCAGGCCTTGGGGCGGGAGACCTACAATGAGCAGTTCTTC.

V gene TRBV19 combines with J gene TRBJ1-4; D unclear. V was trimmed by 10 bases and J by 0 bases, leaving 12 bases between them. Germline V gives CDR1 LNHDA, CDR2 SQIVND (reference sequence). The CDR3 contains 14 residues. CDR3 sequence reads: CATALGATNEKLFF. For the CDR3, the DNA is TGTGCCACCGCCTTGGGAGCAACTAATGAAAAACTGTTTTTT.

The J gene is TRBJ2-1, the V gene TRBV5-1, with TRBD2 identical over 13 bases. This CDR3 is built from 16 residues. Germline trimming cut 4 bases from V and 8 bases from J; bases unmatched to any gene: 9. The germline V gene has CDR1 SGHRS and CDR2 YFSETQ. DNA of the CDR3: TGCGCCAGCAGCCCGACTGGACTAGCGGGAGTCGATGAGCAGTTCTTC. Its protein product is CASSPTGLAGVDEQFF. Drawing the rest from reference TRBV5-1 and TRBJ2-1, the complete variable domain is KAGVTQTPRYLIKTRGQQVTLSCSPISGHRSVSWYQQTPGQGLQFLFEYFSETQRNKGNFPGRFSGRQFSNSRSEMNVSTLELGDSALYLCASSPTGLAGVDEQFFGPGTRLTVL.

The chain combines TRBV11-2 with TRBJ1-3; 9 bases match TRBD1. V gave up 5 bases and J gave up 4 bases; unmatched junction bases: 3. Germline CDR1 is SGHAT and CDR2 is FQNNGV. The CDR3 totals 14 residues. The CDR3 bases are TGTGCCAGCAGCACACAGGGGGCCGGAAACACCATATATTTT. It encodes CASSTQGAGNTIYF.

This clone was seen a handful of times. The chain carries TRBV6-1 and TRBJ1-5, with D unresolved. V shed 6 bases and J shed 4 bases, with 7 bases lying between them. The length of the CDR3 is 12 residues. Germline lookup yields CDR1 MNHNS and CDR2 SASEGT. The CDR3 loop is CASSIGNQPQHF. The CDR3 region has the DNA TGTGCCAGCAGCATCGGGAATCAGCCCCAGCATTTT.

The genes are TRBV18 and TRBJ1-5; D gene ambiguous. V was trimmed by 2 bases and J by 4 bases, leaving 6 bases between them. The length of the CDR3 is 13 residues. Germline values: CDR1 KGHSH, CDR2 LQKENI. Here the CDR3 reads CASSPMQNQPQHF. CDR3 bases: TGTGCCAGCTCACCAATGCAAAATCAGCCCCAGCATTTT.

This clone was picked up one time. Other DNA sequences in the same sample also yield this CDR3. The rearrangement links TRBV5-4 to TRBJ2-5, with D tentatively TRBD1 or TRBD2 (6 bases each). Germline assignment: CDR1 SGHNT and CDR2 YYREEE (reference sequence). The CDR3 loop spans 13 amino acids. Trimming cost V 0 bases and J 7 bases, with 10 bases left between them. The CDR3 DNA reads TGTGCCAGCAGCTTGGGACAGGAGGGGACCCAGTACTTC. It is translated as CASSLGQEGTQYF.

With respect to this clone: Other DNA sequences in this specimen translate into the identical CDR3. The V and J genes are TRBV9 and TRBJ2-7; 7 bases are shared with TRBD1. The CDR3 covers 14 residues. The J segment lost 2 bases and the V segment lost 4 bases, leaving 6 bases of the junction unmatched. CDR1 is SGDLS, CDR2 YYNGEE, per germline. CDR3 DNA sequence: TGTGCCAGCAGCATTTCCGGGACAGCCTACGAGCAGTACTTC. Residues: CASSISGTAYEQYF.

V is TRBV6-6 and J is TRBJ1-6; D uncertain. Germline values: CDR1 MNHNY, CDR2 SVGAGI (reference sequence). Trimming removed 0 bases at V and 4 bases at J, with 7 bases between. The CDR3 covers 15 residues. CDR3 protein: CASSYSRTYNSPLHF. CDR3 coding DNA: TGTGCCAGCAGTTACTCGCGGACGTATAATTCACCCCTCCACTTT.

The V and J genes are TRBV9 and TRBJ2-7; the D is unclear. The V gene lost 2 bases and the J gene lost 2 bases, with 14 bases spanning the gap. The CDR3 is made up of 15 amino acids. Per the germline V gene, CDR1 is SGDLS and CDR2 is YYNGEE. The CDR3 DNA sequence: TGTGCCAGCAGCGTGGGCTTAGGGCAAACCTACGAGCAGTACTTC. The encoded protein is CASSVGLGQTYEQYF. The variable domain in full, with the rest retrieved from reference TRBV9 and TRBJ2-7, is DSGVTQTPKHLITATGQRVTLRCSPRSGDLSVYWYQQSLDQGLQFLIQYYNGEERAKGNILERFSAQQFPDLHSELNLSSLELGDSALYFCASSVGLGQTYEQYFGPGTRLTVT.

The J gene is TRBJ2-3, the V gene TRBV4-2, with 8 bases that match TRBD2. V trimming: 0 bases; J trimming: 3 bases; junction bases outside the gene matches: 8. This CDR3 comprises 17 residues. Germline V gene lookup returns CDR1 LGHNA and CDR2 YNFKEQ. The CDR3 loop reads CASSQDNQRGGTDTQYF. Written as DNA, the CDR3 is TGTGCCAGCAGCCAAGATAATCAACGGGGGGGGACAGATACGCAGTATTTT.

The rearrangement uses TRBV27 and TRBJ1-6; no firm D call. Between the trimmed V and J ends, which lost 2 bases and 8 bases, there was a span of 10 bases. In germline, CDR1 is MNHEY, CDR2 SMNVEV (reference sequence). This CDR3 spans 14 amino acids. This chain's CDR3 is CASSLLGWDSPLHF. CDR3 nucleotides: TGTGCCAGCAGTTTACTGGGTTGGGATTCACCCCTCCACTTT.

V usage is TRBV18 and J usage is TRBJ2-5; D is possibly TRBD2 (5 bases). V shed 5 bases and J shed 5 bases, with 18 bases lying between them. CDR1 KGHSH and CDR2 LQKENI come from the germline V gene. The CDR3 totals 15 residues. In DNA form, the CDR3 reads TGTGCCAGCTCATCTTTCGCGGGTTTCGGGGAGACCCAGTACTTC. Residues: CASSSFAGFGETQYF. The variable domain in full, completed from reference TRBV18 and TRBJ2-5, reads NAGVMQNPRHLVRRRGQEARLRCSPMKGHSHVYWYRQLPEEGLKFMVYLQKENIIDESGMPKERFSAEFPKEGPSILRIQQVVRGDSAAYFCASSSFAGFGETQYFGPGTRLLVL.

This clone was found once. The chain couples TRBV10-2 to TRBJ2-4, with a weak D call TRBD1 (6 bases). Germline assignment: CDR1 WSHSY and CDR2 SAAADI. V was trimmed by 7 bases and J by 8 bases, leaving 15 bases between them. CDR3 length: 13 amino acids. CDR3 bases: TGCGCCAGCACCCAAGGGACAACCGACATTCAGTACTTC. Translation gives CASTQGTTDIQYF.

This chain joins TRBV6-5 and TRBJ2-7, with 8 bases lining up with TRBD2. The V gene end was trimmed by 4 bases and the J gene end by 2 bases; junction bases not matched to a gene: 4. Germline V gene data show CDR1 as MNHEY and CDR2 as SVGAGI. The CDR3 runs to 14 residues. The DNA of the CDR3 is TGTGCCAGCAGTTCTCTAGCGGGTCCCTACGAGCAGTACTTC. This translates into CASSSLAGPYEQYF.

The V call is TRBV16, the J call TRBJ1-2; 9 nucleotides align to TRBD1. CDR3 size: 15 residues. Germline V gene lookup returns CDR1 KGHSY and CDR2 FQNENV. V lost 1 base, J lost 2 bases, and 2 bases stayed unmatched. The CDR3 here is CASSQYTGGNYGYTF. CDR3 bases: TGTGCCAGCAGCCAATACACAGGGGGCAACTATGGCTACACCTTC.

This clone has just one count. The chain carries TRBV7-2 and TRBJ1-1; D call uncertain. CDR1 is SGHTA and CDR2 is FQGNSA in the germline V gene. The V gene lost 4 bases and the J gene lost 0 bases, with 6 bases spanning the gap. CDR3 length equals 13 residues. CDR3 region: CASSSPMNTEAFF. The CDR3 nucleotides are TGTGCCAGCAGCTCCCCAATGAACACTGAAGCTTTCTTT.

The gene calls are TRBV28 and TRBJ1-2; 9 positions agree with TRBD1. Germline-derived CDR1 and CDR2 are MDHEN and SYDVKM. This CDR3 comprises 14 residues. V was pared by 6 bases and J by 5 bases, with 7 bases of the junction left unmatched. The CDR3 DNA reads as TGTGCCAGCAGAACCCAGGACAGGGGTTATGGCTACACCTTC. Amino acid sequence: CASRTQDRGYGYTF.

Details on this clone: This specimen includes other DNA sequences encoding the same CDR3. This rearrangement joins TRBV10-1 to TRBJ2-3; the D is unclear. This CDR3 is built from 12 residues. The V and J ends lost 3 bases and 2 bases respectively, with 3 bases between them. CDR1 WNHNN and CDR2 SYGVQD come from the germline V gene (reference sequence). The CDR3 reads CASSDPTDTQYF. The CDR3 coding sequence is TGCGCCAGCAGTGATCCCACAGATACGCAGTATTTT.

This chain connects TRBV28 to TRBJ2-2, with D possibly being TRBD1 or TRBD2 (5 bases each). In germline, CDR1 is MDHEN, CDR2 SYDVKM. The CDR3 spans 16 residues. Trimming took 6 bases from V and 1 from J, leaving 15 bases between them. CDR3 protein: CASSLPGAGNTGELFF. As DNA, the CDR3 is TGTGCCAGCAGCCTACCCGGGGCAGGGAACACCGGGGAGCTGTTTTTT. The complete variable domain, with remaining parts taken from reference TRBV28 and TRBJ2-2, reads DVKVTQSSRYLVKRTGEKVFLECVQDMDHENMFWYRQDPGLGLRLIYFSYDVKMKEKGDIPEGYSVSREKKERFSLILESASTNQTSMYLCASSLPGAGNTGELFFGEGSRLTVL.

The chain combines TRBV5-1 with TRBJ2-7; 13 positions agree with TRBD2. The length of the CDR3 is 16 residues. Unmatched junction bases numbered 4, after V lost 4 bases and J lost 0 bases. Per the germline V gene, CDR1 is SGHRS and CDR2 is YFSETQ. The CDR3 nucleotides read TGCGCCAGCAGCAGGGGACTAGCGGGGTACTCCTACGAGCAGTACTTC. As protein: CASSRGLAGYSYEQYF.

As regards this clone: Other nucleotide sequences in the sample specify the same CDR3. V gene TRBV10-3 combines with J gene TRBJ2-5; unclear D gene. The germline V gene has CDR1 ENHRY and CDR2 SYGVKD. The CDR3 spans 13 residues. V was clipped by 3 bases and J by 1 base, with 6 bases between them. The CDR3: CAISEGVQETQYF. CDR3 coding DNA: TGTGCCATCAGTGAAGGCGTCCAAGAGACCCAGTACTTC.

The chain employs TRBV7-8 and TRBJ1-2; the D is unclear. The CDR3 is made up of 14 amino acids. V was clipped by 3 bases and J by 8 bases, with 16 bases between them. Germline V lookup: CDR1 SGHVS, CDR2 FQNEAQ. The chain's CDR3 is CASSLDRNDGGYTF. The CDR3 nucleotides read TGTGCCAGCAGCTTGGACCGCAATGACGGCGGCTACACCTTC. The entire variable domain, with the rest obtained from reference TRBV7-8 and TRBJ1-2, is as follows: GAGVSQSPRYKVAKRGQDVALRCDPISGHVSLFWYQQALGQGPEFLTYFQNEAQLDKSGLPSDRFFAERPEGSVSTLKIQRTQQEDSAVYLCASSLDRNDGGYTFGSGTRLTVV.